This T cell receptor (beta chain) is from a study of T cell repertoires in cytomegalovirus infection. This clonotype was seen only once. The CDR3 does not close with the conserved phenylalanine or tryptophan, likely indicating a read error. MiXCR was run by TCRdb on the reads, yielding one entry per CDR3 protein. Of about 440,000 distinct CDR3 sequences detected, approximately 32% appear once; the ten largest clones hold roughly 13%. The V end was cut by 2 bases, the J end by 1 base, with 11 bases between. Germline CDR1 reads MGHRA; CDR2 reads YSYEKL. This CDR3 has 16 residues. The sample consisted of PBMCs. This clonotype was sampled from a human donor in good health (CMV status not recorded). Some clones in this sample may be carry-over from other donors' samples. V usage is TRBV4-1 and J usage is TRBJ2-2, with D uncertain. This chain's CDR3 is CASSQPRCWNTGELFL. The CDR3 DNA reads TGCGCCAGCAGCCAACCCAGGTGTTGGAACACCGGGGAGCTGTTTTTG.